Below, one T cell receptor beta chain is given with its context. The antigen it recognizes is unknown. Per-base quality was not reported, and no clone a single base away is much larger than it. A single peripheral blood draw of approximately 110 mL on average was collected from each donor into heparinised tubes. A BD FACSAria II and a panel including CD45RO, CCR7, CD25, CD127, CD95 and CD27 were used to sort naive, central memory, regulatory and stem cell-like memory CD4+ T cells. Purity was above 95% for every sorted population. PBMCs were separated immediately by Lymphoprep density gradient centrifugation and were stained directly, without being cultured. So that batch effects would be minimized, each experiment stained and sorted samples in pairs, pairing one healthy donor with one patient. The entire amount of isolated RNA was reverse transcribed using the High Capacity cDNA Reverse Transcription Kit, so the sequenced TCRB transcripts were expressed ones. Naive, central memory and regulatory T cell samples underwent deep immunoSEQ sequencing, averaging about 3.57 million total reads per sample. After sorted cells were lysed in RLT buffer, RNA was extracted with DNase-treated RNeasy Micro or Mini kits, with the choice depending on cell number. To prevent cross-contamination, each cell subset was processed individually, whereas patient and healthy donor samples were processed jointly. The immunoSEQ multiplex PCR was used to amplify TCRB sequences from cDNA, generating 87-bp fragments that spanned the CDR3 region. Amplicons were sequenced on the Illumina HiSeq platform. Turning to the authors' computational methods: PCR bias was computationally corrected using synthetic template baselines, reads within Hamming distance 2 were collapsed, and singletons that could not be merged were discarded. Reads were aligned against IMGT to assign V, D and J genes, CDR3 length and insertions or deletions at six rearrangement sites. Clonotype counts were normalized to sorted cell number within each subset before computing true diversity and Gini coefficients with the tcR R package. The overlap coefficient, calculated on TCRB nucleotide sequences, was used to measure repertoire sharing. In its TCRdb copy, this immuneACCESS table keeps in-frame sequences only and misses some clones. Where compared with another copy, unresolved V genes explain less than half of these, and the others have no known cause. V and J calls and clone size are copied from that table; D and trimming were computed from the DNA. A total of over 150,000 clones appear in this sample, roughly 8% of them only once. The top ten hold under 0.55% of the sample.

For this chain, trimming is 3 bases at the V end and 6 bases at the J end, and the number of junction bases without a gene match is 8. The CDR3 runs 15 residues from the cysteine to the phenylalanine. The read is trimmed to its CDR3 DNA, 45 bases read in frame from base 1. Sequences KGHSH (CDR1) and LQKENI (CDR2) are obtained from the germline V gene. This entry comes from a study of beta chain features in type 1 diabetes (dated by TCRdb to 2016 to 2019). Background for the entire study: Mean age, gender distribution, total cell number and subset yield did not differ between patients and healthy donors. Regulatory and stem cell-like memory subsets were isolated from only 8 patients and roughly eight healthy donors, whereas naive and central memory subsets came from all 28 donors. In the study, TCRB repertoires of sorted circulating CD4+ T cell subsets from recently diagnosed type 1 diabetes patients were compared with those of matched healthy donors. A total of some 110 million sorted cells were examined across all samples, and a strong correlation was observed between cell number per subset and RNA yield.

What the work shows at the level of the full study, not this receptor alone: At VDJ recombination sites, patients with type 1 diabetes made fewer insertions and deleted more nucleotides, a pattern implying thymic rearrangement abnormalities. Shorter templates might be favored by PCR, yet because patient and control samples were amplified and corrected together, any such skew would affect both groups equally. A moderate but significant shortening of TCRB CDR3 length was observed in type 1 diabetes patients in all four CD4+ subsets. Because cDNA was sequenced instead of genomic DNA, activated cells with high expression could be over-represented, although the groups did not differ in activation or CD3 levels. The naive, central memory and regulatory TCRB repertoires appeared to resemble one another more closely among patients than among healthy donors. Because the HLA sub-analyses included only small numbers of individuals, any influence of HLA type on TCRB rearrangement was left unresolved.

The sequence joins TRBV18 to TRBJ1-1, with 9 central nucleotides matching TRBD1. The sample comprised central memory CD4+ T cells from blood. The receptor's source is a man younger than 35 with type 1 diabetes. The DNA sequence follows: TGTGCCAGCTCACCGGACAGGGGCACCTCTCCTGAAGCTTTCTTT. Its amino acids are CASSPDRGTSPEAFF. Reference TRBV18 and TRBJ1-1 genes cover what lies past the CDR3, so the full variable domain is NAGVMQNPRHLVRRRGQEARLRCSPMKGHSHVYWYRQLPEEGLKFMVYLQKENIIDESGMPKERFSAEFPKEGPSILRIQQVVRGDSAAYFCASSPDRGTSPEAFFGQGTRLTVV.